The 18 T cell receptor beta chains presented below share a single source sample, sequenced in a study of early T cells in non-severe SARS-CoV-2 infection (dated by TCRdb to the early 2020s). Library prep was done by 5' RACE. Sequencing instrument: NextSeq 500. TCRdb applied fastp at Q25 and MiXCR to the public reads, then kept only in-frame beta chains. Rows are unified per CDR3 protein, each entry keeping the most common DNA and genes. The sample records roughly 66,000 distinct CDR3 sequences, approximately 8.3% of which are singletons. 3.2% of the sample comes from the top ten. The source material was whole blood. These receptor sequences come from an adult who was a healthcare worker with PCR-confirmed SARS-CoV-2 infection or an uninfected control (not recorded which).

This clonotype was detected a few times. This sequence joins TRBV6-2 or TRBV6-3 and TRBJ2-2; the match to TRBD1 covers 8 bases. The CDR3 totals 13 residues. The V gene's germline CDR1 is MNHEY and CDR2 SVGEGT. V was clipped by 5 bases and J by 6 bases; unmatched bases: 2. The CDR3 bases are TGTGCCAGCAGTGACAGGGGCCCCGGGGAGCTGTTTTTT. Amino acid sequence: CASSDRGPGELFF.

This chain joins TRBV7-2 and TRBJ2-7, with 11 nucleotides matching TRBD1. The CDR3 runs 16 residues. The junction had 6 bases not matched to a gene; V was cut back by 3 bases and J by 2 bases. Per the germline V gene, CDR1 is SGHTA and CDR2 is FQGNSA. CDR3 sequence reads: CASSLNGGQGAYEQYF. The CDR3 DNA is TGTGCCAGCAGCTTGAATGGGGGACAGGGGGCCTACGAGCAGTACTTC. Looking up the rest from reference TRBV7-2 and TRBJ2-7 gives the full variable domain: GAGVSQSPSNKVTEKGKDVELRCDPISGHTALYWYRQSLGQGLEFLIYFQGNSAPDKSGLPSDRFSAERTGGSVSTLTIQRTQQEDSAVYLCASSLNGGQGAYEQYFGPGTRLTVT.

This clonotype has at least ten counts. J is TRBJ2-2 and V is TRBV2; D unresolved. Trimming took off 11 bases at V and 1 base at J, with 11 bases between the two ends. The CDR3 is 13 amino acids. CDR1 is SNHLY and CDR2 is FYNNEI in the germline V gene. CDR3 in amino acids: CASVLMNTGELFF. In DNA, the CDR3 is TGTGCCTCCGTGCTAATGAACACCGGGGAGCTGTTTTTT.

The rearrangement uses TRBV25-1 and TRBJ1-6; D gene uncertain. With 3 bases removed from V and 8 bases from J, the gap between germline ends came to 5 bases. The germline V gene encodes CDR1 MGHDK and CDR2 SYGVNS. This CDR3 region has 12 residues. The CDR3: CASSDSYSPLHF. The CDR3 nucleotides read TGTGCCAGCAGTGACAGTTATTCACCCCTCCACTTT.

This clonotype was found a few times. The chain combines TRBV28 with TRBJ2-3, with no clear D. The CDR3 extends over 13 amino acids. Germline V gene sequence: CDR1 MDHEN, CDR2 SYDVKM. With 4 bases removed from V and 3 bases from J, the gap between germline ends came to 8 bases. The chain's CDR3 is CASSSRQTDTQYF. The CDR3 DNA reads TGTGCCAGCAGTTCCCGACAAACAGATACGCAGTATTTT.

This clonotype has a handful of counts. The rearrangement joins TRBV20-1 to TRBJ2-3; tentative D call: TRBD2 (7 bases). Germline CDR1 and CDR2: DFQATT and SNEGSKA (reference sequence). Trimming pared 7 bases from V and 0 bases from J, leaving 14 bases between. The CDR3 has 14 residues. CDR3 protein: CSEGGVTSTDTQYF. CDR3 coding DNA: TGCAGTGAAGGGGGGGTCACCAGCACAGATACGCAGTATTTT.

The chain is built from TRBV3-1 and TRBJ2-7, with TRBD2 identical over 7 bases. The CDR3 extends over 16 amino acids. V shed 0 bases and J 2 bases; nucleotides not matched to a gene: 7. CDR1 and CDR2 from the germline V gene are LGHDT and YNNKEL (reference sequence). The CDR3 DNA sequence: TGTGCCAGCAGCCAAGACTTGACGGGAGGAGCCTACGAGCAGTACTTC. This sequence encodes CASSQDLTGGAYEQYF.

This clonotype was observed a handful of times. This chain links TRBV2 with TRBJ2-5; no clear D gene. CDR3 length equals 11 residues. Trimming took 5 bases from V and 3 from J, leaving 4 bases between them. CDR1 and CDR2 from the germline V gene are SNHLY and FYNNEI. This CDR3 reads CASSPEETQYF. The CDR3, as DNA: TGTGCCAGCAGTCCTGAAGAGACCCAGTACTTC. Variable domain in full (rest from reference TRBV2 and TRBJ2-5): EPEVTQTPSHQVTQMGQEVILRCVPISNHLYFYWYRQILGQKVEFLVSFYNNEISEKSEIFDDQFSVERPDGSNFTLKIRSTKLEDSAMYFCASSPEETQYFGPGTRLLVL.

This sequence joins TRBV24-1 and TRBJ2-5, with 7 bases lining up with TRBD1. The CDR3 extends over 13 amino acids. CDR1 and CDR2 (germline): KGHDR, SFDVKD. V lost 6 bases and J lost 4; bases outside the gene matches: 4. CDR3 coding DNA: TGTGCCACCAGTAGACAGGGAGCAGAGACCCAGTACTTC. As protein: CATSRQGAETQYF.

This clonotype appeared many times. V usage is TRBV7-7 and J usage is TRBJ2-2; D is unclear. This CDR3 spans 15 amino acids. Trimming cost V 4 bases and J 0 bases, with 9 bases left between them. CDR1 and CDR2 from the germline V gene are SSHAT and FNYEAQ (reference sequence). The CDR3 spells CASSSTQSNTGELFF. CDR3 DNA: TGTGCCAGCAGCTCCACCCAGTCGAACACCGGGGAGCTGTTTTTT.

This clonotype has only a few counts. V is TRBV7-2 and J is TRBJ2-3; 10 bases match TRBD2. The germline CDR1 and CDR2 sequences are SGHTA and FQGNSA. This CDR3 has 15 amino acids. V dropped 6 bases and J dropped 0; count of bases not matched to a gene: 3. The CDR3 region has the DNA TGTGCCAGCAGGCGACTAGCGGGTAGCACAGATACGCAGTATTTT. Translated: CASRRLAGSTDTQYF.

The V and J genes are TRBV5-1 and TRBJ2-5; TRBD2 agrees at 7 bases. This CDR3 has 14 amino acids. CDR1 is SGHRS, CDR2 YFSETQ, per germline. The ends lost 2 bases at V and 3 bases at J; junction bases unmatched: 4. The CDR3, as DNA: TGCGCCAGCAGCTTAATTGCGGGAGAAGAGACCCAGTACTTC. Translated, it gives CASSLIAGEETQYF.

This clonotype was detected many times. The V call is TRBV24-1, the J call TRBJ2-1, with 8 bases lining up with TRBD2. V lost 4 bases to trimming and J lost 7 bases; unmatched junction nucleotides: 8. CDR1 and CDR2 from the germline V gene are KGHDR and SFDVKD. The CDR3 is 15 residues long. The CDR3 DNA reads as TGTGCCACCAGTGACGAGGTAGCGGGAAGAAATGAGCAGTTCTTC. Translation: CATSDEVAGRNEQFF.

This clonotype was seen only a few times. The genes are TRBV18 and TRBJ2-1, with a possible D match to TRBD1 (6 bases). CDR3 length: 14 residues. Trimming cost V 4 bases and J 6 bases, with 13 bases left between them. The germline V gene has CDR1 KGHSH and CDR2 LQKENI. The CDR3 nucleotides are TGTGCCAGCTCACTACAGGGTACGCCCAATGAGCAGTTCTTC. As protein: CASSLQGTPNEQFF.

This clonotype was picked up a small number of times. Written as DNA, the CDR3 is TGTGCCAGCAGTGAAGCGCCCCGGGGACTGTACAATGAGCAGTTCTTC. Its translation is CASSEAPRGLYNEQFF. The chain combines TRBV2 with TRBJ2-1; D is perhaps TRBD2 (6 bases). Germline CDR1 and CDR2: SNHLY and FYNNEI. The germline V and J ends were trimmed by 0 bases and 4 bases, with 13 bases remaining between them. The CDR3 sequence is 16 residues long.

This clonotype was detected ten times or more. J is TRBJ2-7 and V is TRBV23-1, with D possibly matching TRBD2 (5 bases). TRBV23-1 is filed as an ORF, its function uncertain. V gave up 5 bases and J gave up 2 bases, with 13 bases separating them. The CDR3 is 14 residues long. The CDR3 coding sequence is TGCGCCAGCAGTAGAGGGCACCCCCCCTACGAGCAGTACTTC. Amino acid sequence: CASSRGHPPYEQYF.

This clonotype was counted at least ten times. The V gene is TRBV30, the J gene TRBJ2-5; D unresolved. CDR1 and CDR2 from the germline V gene are GTSNPN and SVGIG (reference sequence). The CDR3 has 12 amino acids. V gave up 2 bases and J gave up 4 bases, with 8 bases separating them. The CDR3 DNA reads TGTGCCTGGAGTCCGAGGTCAGAGACCCAGTACTTC. Its protein product is CAWSPRSETQYF.

This clonotype was found many times. The rearrangement links TRBV10-3 to TRBJ2-1, with 7 bases identical to TRBD2. CDR1 is ENHRY and CDR2 is SYGVKD in the germline V gene. The J segment lost 3 bases and the V segment lost 0 bases, leaving 11 bases of the junction unmatched. This CDR3 contains 18 residues. The CDR3 loop is CAISESPLQRDVYNEQFF. CDR3 nucleotide sequence: TGTGCCATCAGTGAGTCCCCCTTGCAGCGGGACGTCTACAATGAGCAGTTCTTC.